The clone carrying this T cell receptor (beta chain) was recorded at least ten times. The sample originates from a study of T cells in Graves' hyperthyroidism and ophthalmopathy. Germline CDR1 and CDR2: SGHVS and FNYEAQ. V was cut by 5 bases and J by 2 bases, with 12 bases left in between. This CDR3 is built from 15 residues. Amplification of TCR beta CDR3 regions was performed using RNA transcripts as template. The HTBI primer set drove a first-round RT-PCR of the TCR CDR3. In TCRdb, the multiplex PCR reads were re-called with MiXCR into one record per CDR3 protein. The profile shows around 660,000 distinct CDR3 sequences, 45% of them singletons. Together with thyroid ultrasound, orbital computed tomography, serum thyroxine and TRAb, clinical symptoms were used for diagnoses.

The V and J genes are TRBV7-6 and TRBJ2-2; the D gene could be TRBD1 or TRBD2 (6 bases each). What was sequenced was peripheral blood or thyroid tissue (not recorded which). This TCR came from an adult man with Graves' disease, either hyperthyroidism or ophthalmopathy (not recorded which). The CDR3 coding sequence is TGTGCCAGCAGCGCGGGGACACCTAACACCGGGGAGCTGTTTTTT. Residues: CASSAGTPNTGELFF.